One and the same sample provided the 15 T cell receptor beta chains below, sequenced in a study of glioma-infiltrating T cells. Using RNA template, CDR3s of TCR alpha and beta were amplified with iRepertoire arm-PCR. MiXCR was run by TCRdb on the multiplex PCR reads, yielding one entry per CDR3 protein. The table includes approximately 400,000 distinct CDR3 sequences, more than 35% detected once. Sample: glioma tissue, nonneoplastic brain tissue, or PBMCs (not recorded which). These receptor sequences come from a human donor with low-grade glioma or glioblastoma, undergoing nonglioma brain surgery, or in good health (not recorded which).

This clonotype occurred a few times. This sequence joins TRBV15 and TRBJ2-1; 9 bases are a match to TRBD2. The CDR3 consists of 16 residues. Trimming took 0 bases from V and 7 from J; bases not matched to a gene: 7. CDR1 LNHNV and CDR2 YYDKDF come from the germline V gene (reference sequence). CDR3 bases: TGTGCCACCAGCAGAGATAGTGCGGGAGGGTTAAATGAGCAGTTCTTC. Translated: CATSRDSAGGLNEQFF.

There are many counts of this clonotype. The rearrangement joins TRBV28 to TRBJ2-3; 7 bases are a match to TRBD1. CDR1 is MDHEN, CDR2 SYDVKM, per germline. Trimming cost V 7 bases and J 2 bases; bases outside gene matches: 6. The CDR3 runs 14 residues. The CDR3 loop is CASIEGGFTDTQYF. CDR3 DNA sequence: TGTGCCAGCATAGAAGGGGGCTTCACAGATACGCAGTATTTT. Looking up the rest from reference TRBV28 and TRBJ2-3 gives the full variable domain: DVKVTQSSRYLVKRTGEKVFLECVQDMDHENMFWYRQDPGLGLRLIYFSYDVKMKEKGDIPEGYSVSREKKERFSLILESASTNQTSMYLCASIEGGFTDTQYFGPGTRLTVL.

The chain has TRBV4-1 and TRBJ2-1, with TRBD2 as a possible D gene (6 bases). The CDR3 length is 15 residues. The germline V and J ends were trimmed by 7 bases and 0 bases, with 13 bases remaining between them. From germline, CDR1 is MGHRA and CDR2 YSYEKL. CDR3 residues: CASTKLAASYNEQFF. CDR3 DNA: TGCGCCAGCACCAAACTAGCAGCCTCCTACAATGAGCAGTTCTTC.

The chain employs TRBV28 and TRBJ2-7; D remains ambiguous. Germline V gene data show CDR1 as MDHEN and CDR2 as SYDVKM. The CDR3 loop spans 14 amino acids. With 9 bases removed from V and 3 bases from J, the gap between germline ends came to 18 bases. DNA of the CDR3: TGTGCCAGTGGCCTGGGCCGATTCCACTACGAGCAGTACTTC. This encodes CASGLGRFHYEQYF.

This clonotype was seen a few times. This CDR3 reads CASSLGGTRTETQYF. In DNA, the CDR3 is TGTGCCAGCAGTTTGGGAGGGACAAGGACAGAGACCCAGTACTTC. The J gene is TRBJ2-5, the V gene TRBV28; a possible D gene is TRBD2 (7 bases). The CDR3 consists of 15 residues. V dropped 3 bases and J dropped 4 bases, with 15 bases sitting between them. CDR1 and CDR2 from the germline V gene are MDHEN and SYDVKM.

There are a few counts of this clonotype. The CDR3 bases are TGCAGTGCTCTCGGACTAGCCTCCGAGCAGTACTTC. Its protein is CSALGLASEQYF. The chain couples TRBV20-1 to TRBJ2-7, with 8 bases lining up with TRBD2. The ends lost 5 bases at V and 6 bases at J; junction bases unmatched: 6. This CDR3 has 12 amino acids. Looked up from germline, CDR1 is DFQATT and CDR2 is SNEGSKA (reference sequence).

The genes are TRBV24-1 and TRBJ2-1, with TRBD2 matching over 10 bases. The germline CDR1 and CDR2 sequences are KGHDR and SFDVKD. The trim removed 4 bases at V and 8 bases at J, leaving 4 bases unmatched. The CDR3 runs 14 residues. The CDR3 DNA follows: TGTGCCACCAGTGAGGCGGGACTAGCGTATGAGCAGTTCTTC. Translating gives CATSEAGLAYEQFF.

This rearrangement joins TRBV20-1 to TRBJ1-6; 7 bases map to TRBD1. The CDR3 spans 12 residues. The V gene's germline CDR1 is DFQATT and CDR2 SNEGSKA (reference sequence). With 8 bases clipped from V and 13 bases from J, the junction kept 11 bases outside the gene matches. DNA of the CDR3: TGCAGTTCGACAGGGCTGTCTCGGCCCCTCCACTTT. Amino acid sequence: CSSTGLSRPLHF.

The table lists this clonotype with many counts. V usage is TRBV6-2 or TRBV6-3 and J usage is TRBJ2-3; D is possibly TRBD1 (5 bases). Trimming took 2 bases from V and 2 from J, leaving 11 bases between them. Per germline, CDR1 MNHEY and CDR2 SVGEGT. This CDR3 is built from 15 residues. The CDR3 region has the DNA TGTGCCAGCAGTTACAGGGGATGGACCACAGATACGCAGTATTTT. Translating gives CASSYRGWTTDTQYF.

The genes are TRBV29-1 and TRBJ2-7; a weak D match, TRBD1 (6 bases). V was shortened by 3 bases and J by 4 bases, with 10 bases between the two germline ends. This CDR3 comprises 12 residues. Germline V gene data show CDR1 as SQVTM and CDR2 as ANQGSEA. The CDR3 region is CSVDQGPYEQYF. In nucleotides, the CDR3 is TGCAGCGTTGACCAGGGGCCATACGAGCAGTACTTC.

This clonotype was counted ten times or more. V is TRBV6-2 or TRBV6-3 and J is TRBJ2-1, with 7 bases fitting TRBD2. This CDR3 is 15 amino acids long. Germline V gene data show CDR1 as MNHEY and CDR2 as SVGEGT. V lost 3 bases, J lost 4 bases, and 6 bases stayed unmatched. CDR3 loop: CASSYSASGYNEQFF. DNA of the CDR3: TGTGCCAGCAGTTATTCGGCTAGCGGTTACAATGAGCAGTTCTTC.

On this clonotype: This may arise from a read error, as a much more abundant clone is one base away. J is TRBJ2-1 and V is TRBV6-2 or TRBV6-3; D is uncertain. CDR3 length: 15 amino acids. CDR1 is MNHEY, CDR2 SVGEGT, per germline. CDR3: CASSFVDSSHNKQFF. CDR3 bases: TGTGCCAGCAGTTTCGTTGACTCGTCACACAATAAGCAGTTCTTC.

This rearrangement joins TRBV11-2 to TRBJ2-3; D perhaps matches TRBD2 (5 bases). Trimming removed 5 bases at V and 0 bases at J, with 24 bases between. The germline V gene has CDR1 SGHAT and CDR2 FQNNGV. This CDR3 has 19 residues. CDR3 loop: CASSQRLQWETPSTDTQYF. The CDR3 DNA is TGTGCCAGCAGCCAACGCCTCCAGTGGGAGACTCCTAGCACAGATACGCAGTATTTT. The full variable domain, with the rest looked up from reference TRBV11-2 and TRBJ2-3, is EAGVAQSPRYKIIEKRQSVAFWCNPISGHATLYWYQQILGQGPKLLIQFQNNGVVDDSQLPKDRFSAERLKGVDSTLKIQPAKLEDSAVYLCASSQRLQWETPSTDTQYFGPGTRLTVL.

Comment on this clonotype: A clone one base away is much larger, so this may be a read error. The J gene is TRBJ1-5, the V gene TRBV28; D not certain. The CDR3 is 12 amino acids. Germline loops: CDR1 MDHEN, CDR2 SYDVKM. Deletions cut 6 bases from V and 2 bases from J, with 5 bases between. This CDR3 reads CASRKCNQPQHF. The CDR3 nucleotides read TGTGCCAGCAGAAAGTGCAATCAGCCCCAGCATTTT.

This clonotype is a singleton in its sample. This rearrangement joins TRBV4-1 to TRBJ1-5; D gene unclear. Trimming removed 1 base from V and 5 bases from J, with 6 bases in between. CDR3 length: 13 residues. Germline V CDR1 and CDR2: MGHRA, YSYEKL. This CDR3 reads CASSQGYDQPQHF. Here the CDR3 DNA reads TGCGCCAGCAGCCAAGGGTATGATCAGCCCCAGCATTTT.